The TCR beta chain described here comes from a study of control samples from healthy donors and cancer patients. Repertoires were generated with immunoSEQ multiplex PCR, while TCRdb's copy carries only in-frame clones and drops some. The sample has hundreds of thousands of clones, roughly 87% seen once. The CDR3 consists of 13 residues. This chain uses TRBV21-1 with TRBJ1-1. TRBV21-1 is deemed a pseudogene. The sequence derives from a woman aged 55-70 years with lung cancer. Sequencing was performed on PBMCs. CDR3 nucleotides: TGTGCCAGCAGCAATTCCGGGAACACTGAAGCTTTCTTT. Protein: CASSNSGNTEAFF.